The source of this T cell receptor beta chain is a study of T cells in Graves' hyperthyroidism and ophthalmopathy. The overall study: The blood sample was taken at first diagnosis, before treatment began. Overall study results and limits: Appearing also in blood were most of the thyroid clonotypes expanded above 0.001.

The germline CDR1 and CDR2 sequences are DFQATT and SNEGSKA (reference sequence). This CDR3 has 17 amino acids. Losses at the gene ends were 6 bases for V and 3 bases for J; bases not matched to a gene: 17. This clonotype was seen a few times. As yet, its antigen is unknown. A lack of ophthalmopathy progression within 18 months defined stable Graves' hyperthyroidism. Those with hyperthyroidism were 18 to 65 years old, newly diagnosed, and ill for under 2 months. Researchers took RNA transcripts and amplified the TCR beta CDR3 regions from them. The HTBI primer set drove a first-round RT-PCR of the TCR CDR3. TCRdb called the multiplex PCR reads again in MiXCR, with one record for every CDR3 protein. This table holds approximately 400,000 distinct CDR3 sequences, about 25% found once.

The gene calls are TRBV20-1 and TRBJ2-4; 7 bases are a match to TRBD1. This TCR derives from a man in his forties or fifties with Graves' hyperthyroidism. The specimen sequenced was blood. The CDR3 loop is CSAHGDVRDRDKNIQYF. The CDR3 DNA sequence: TGCAGTGCGCATGGGGATGTCCGGGACAGAGACAAAAACATTCAGTACTTC.